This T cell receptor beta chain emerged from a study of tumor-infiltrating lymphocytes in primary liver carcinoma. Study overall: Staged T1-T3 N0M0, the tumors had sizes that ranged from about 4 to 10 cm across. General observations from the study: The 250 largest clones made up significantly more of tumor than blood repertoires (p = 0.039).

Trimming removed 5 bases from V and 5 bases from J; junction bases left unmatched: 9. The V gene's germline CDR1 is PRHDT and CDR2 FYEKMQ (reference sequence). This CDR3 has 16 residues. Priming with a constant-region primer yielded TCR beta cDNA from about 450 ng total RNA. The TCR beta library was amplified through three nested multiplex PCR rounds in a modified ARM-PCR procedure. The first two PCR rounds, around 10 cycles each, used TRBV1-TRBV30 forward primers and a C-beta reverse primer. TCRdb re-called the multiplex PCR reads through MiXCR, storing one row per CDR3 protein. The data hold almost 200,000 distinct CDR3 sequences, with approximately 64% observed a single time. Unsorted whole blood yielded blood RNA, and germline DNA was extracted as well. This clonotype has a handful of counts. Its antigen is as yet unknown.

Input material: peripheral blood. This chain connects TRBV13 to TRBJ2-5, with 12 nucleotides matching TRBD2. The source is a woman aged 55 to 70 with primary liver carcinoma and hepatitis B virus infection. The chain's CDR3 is CASSGTRLAGVETQYF. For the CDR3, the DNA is TGTGCCAGCAGCGGAACTCGACTAGCGGGAGTGGAGACCCAGTACTTC.